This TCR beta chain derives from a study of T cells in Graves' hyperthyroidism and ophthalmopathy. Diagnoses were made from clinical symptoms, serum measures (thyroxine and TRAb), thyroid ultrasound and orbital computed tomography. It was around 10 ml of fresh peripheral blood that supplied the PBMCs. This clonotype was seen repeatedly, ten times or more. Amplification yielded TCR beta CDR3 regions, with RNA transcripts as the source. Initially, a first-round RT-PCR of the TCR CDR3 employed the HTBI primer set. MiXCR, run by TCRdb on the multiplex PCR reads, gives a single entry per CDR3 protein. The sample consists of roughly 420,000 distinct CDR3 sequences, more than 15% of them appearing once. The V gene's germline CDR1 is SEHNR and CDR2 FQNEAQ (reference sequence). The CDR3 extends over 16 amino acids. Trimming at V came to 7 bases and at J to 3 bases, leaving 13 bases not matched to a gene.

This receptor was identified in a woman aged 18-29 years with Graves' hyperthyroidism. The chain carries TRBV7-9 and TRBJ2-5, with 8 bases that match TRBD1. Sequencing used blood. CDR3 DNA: TGTGCCAGCAATTCTTCCCCGGACAGGGCGAAAGAGACCCAGTACTTC. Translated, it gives CASNSSPDRAKETQYF.